The subject of this entry is one T cell receptor beta chain. Its antigen remains unknown. The data are from a study of identical twins. Overall study results and limits: Beta out-of-frame sequences showed weaker excess sharing between twins.

TCRdb re-called the 5' RACE reads through MiXCR, storing one row per CDR3 protein. The repertoire holds 1.5 million to 2 million distinct CDR3 sequences, with under 35% as singletons. The CDR3 covers 13 residues. V lost 5 bases to trimming and J lost 7 bases, with 12 bases between them. Looked up from germline, CDR1 is GTSNPN and CDR2 is SVGIG (reference sequence). The TCR originated in a newborn girl in good health. The sequenced sample consisted of cord blood. V gene TRBV30 combines with J gene TRBJ1-6, with a tentative D call TRBD1 (6 bases). The chain's CDR3 is CAWSGHTNSPLHF. The CDR3 DNA follows: TGTGCCTGGTCGGGACACACAAATTCACCCCTCCACTTT. Looking up the rest from reference TRBV30 and TRBJ1-6 gives the full variable domain: SQTIHQWPATLVQPVGSPLSLECTVEGTSNPNLYWYRQAAGRGLQLLFYSVGIGQISSEVPQNLSASRPQDRQFILSSKKLLLSDSGFYLCAWSGHTNSPLHFGNGTRLTVT.